One sample yielded the 25 T cell receptor beta chains listed below, sequenced in a study of blood T cell repertoires in COVID-19. The data were produced by immunoSEQ multiplex PCR, yet TCRdb's version contains in-frame clones alone and is incomplete. The repertoire holds about 110,000 clones, with 71% as singletons. The sequenced sample consisted of peripheral blood. All receptors derive from a human donor with acute or convalescent COVID-19. The donor label of this sample is uncertain.

The chain has TRBV2 and TRBJ2-5, with 7 bases lining up with TRBD1. There are 13 residues in the CDR3. V trimming: 6 bases; J trimming: 8 bases; junction bases outside the gene matches: 9. Germline CDR1 and CDR2: SNHLY and FYNNEI. The CDR3 nucleotides are TGTGCCAGCAGGGCAGACAGGGTGGAAACCCAGTACTTC. It is translated as CASRADRVETQYF. Drawing the rest from reference TRBV2 and TRBJ2-5, the complete variable domain is EPEVTQTPSHQVTQMGQEVILRCVPISNHLYFYWYRQILGQKVEFLVSFYNNEISEKSEIFDDQFSVERPDGSNFTLKIRSTKLEDSAMYFCASRADRVETQYFGPGTRLLVL.

The J gene is TRBJ2-5, the V gene TRBV27, with 8 bases matching TRBD1. This CDR3 comprises 15 residues. Germline CDR1 MNHEY, CDR2 SMNVEV (reference sequence). Trimming took 6 bases from V and 2 from J; bases not matched to a gene: 8. In nucleotides, the CDR3 is TGTGCCAGCAGCTCAATCACAGGGGGTCAAGAGACCCAGTACTTC. Protein sequence: CASSSITGGQETQYF.

V usage is TRBV5-8 and J usage is TRBJ2-7; TRBD1 matches 9 bases. J lost 2 bases, V lost 4 bases, and 10 bases had no gene match. This CDR3 region has 16 residues. CDR1 and CDR2 (germline): SGHTS, YDEGEE. The CDR3 nucleotides read TGTGCCAGCAGCCTTTCGGCCGGGACAGGGCCCTACGAGCAGTACTTC. It codes for CASSLSAGTGPYEQYF.

J is TRBJ1-1 and V is TRBV5-6; D gene unclear. The CDR3 has 12 amino acids. The germline V and J ends were trimmed by 5 bases and 11 bases, with 16 bases remaining between them. Germline CDR1 reads SGHDT; CDR2 reads YYEEEE. The CDR3 protein is CASSLAIGSAFF. CDR3 DNA: TGTGCCAGCAGTTTAGCCATCGGGTCGGCTTTCTTT.

The genes are TRBV4-2 and TRBJ1-5; unclear D gene. Germline CDR1 is LGHNA and CDR2 is YNFKEQ. The CDR3 spans 14 residues. Trimming stripped 1 base from V and 6 bases from J, with 10 bases between. CDR3 amino acids: CASSQGGVGQPQHF. The CDR3 region has the DNA TGTGCCAGCAGCCAAGGAGGAGTCGGTCAGCCCCAGCATTTT.

This chain joins TRBV6-5 and TRBJ1-4; TRBD1 agrees at 7 bases. CDR1 is MNHEY and CDR2 is SVGAGI in the germline V gene. The CDR3 runs 13 residues. The J segment lost 7 bases and the V segment lost 7 bases, leaving 6 bases of the junction unmatched. CDR3 nucleotide sequence: TGTGCCAGCACCCCAAGGGGGCCTGAAAAACTGTTTTTT. It is translated as CASTPRGPEKLFF.

The rearrangement joins TRBV6-5 to TRBJ1-5; 8 nucleotides agree with TRBD1. The CDR3 is made up of 15 amino acids. With V trimmed by 5 bases and J by 3 bases, 6 bases remained unmatched. Per germline, CDR1 MNHEY and CDR2 SVGAGI. The CDR3 region is CASSRTGRPNQPQHF. CDR3 in DNA: TGTGCCAGCAGTAGGACAGGGCGACCCAATCAGCCCCAGCATTTT.

V gene TRBV27 combines with J gene TRBJ2-3, with TRBD1 matching over 9 bases. Trimming at V came to 3 bases and at J to 0 bases, leaving 4 bases not matched to a gene. The V gene's germline CDR1 is MNHEY and CDR2 SMNVEV (reference sequence). The CDR3 runs 16 residues. The CDR3 region is CASSFWTGDSTDTQYF. The DNA for the CDR3 is TGTGCCAGCAGTTTCTGGACAGGGGACAGCACAGATACGCAGTATTTT.

This rearrangement joins TRBV27 to TRBJ2-5; D remains unclear. This CDR3 contains 12 residues. Germline lookup yields CDR1 MNHEY and CDR2 SMNVEV (reference sequence). The V end was cut by 6 bases, the J end by 5 bases, with 10 bases between. The chain's CDR3 is CASSPRWETQYF. The CDR3 DNA reads TGTGCCAGCAGCCCCAGGTGGGAGACCCAGTACTTC.

This clone was found a few times. The chain combines TRBV5-5 with TRBJ2-2; 9 positions match TRBD2. In germline, CDR1 is SGHKS, CDR2 YYEKEE (reference sequence). The CDR3 spans 16 residues. V was clipped by 4 bases and J by 0 bases; unmatched bases: 4. Written as DNA, the CDR3 is TGTGCCAGCAGCGCGCGACTAGCGGCGAACACCGGGGAGCTGTTTTTT. Translation: CASSARLAANTGELFF.

This clone was seen a single time. The chain couples TRBV7-6 to TRBJ2-3, with 7 bases identical to TRBD2. The germline V gene has CDR1 SGHVS and CDR2 FNYEAQ. The CDR3 sequence is 17 residues long. Germline trimming cut 5 bases from V and 1 base from J; bases unmatched to any gene: 12. The CDR3 reads CASSRRGAGGGTDTQYF. CDR3 bases: TGTGCCAGCAGCCGACGAGGGGCTGGGGGGGGCACAGATACGCAGTATTTT.

This clone was detected once. The chain recombines TRBV12-5 with TRBJ2-3; 12 nucleotides line up with TRBD1. Germline V lookup: CDR1 LGHNT, CDR2 FRNRAP. The junction had 7 bases not matched to a gene; V was cut back by 10 bases and J by 5 bases. The CDR3 loop spans 14 amino acids. The CDR3 DNA reads TGTGCTACCCGGGACAGGGGGCCCGGAGATACGCAGTATTTT. Protein: CATRDRGPGDTQYF.

The chain joins TRBV11-2 to TRBJ2-1; 7 bases are shared with TRBD1. This CDR3 region has 12 residues. Germline CDR1 and CDR2: SGHAT and FQNNGV. Unmatched junction bases numbered 1, after V lost 4 bases and J lost 7 bases. CDR3 DNA sequence: TGTGCCAGCAGCTCGACAGGGAATGAGCAGTTCTTC. Protein sequence: CASSSTGNEQFF.

This rearrangement joins TRBV24-1 to TRBJ1-2; the match to TRBD1 covers 10 bases. Germline CDR1 KGHDR, CDR2 SFDVKD. The CDR3 is made up of 17 amino acids. V was pared by 2 bases and J by 5 bases, with 10 bases of the junction left unmatched. CDR3 region: CATSDSRDRGMRYGYTF. The CDR3, as DNA: TGTGCCACCAGTGATTCTAGGGACAGGGGCATGAGATATGGCTACACCTTC.

The V gene is TRBV4-2, the J gene TRBJ2-1, with 8 bases identical to TRBD1. The CDR3 spans 16 residues. Germline V gene data show CDR1 as LGHNA and CDR2 as YNFKEQ. With V trimmed by 4 bases and J by 3 bases, 8 bases remained unmatched. The CDR3 bases are TGTGCCAGCAGCCGAACGACCGGACAGGGCTACAATGAGCAGTTCTTC. Translation gives CASSRTTGQGYNEQFF.

The V and J genes are TRBV6-5 and TRBJ2-7, with D perhaps matching TRBD2 (7 bases). This CDR3 has 14 residues. V was shortened by 6 bases and J by 5 bases, with 17 bases between the two germline ends. Germline V CDR1 and CDR2: MNHEY, SVGAGI. CDR3 residues: CASRVGGRPDEQYV. CDR3 coding DNA: TGTGCCAGCAGGGTCGGGGGGCGCCCGGACGAGCAGTACGTC.

This clone was picked up one time. The J gene is TRBJ2-5, the V gene TRBV10-2; the D gene is possibly TRBD2 (5 bases). V lost 4 bases, J lost 2 bases, and 11 bases lay in between. The germline V gene encodes CDR1 WSHSY and CDR2 SAAADI. This CDR3 is built from 14 residues. The CDR3 spells CASSAAGRQETQYF. The CDR3 nucleotides read TGCGCCAGCAGTGCGGCGGGCCGACAAGAGACCCAGTACTTC.

The chain recombines TRBV18 with TRBJ1-3, with 8 bases aligning to TRBD1. V dropped 0 bases and J dropped 2; count of bases not matched to a gene: 3. The CDR3 sequence is 16 residues long. Germline V gene sequence: CDR1 KGHSH, CDR2 LQKENI. CDR3 DNA sequence: TGTGCCAGCTCACCACCGGGCAGGGGGCCTGGAAACACCATATATTTT. Amino acids: CASSPPGRGPGNTIYF.

The chain is built from TRBV24-1 and TRBJ2-2; a weak D match, TRBD1 (7 bases). V was shortened by 3 bases and J by 6 bases, with 22 bases between the two germline ends. The CDR3 is 18 residues long. In germline, CDR1 is KGHDR, CDR2 SFDVKD. The CDR3 reads CATSDPGTASRESGELFF. The CDR3, as DNA: TGTGCCACCAGTGATCCGGGGACAGCTTCCCGGGAGTCCGGGGAGCTGTTTTTT.

CDR3 region: CASTIPGFTEAFF. Written as DNA, the CDR3 is TGTGCCAGCACAATACCGGGTTTCACTGAAGCTTTCTTT. The V call is TRBV27, the J call TRBJ1-1, with D unclear. This CDR3 spans 13 amino acids. Germline V CDR1 and CDR2: MNHEY, SMNVEV (reference sequence). The V gene lost 7 bases and the J gene lost 4 bases, with 13 bases spanning the gap.

This clone was picked up a small number of times. J is TRBJ1-1 and V is TRBV6-5, with no clear D. CDR1 and CDR2 (germline): MNHEY, SVGAGI. This CDR3 contains 14 residues. The germline V and J ends were trimmed by 6 bases and 4 bases, with 15 bases remaining between them. CDR3 bases: TGTGCCAGCAGCCGAACCACCGTAGCCACTGAAGCTTTCTTT. Amino acid sequence: CASSRTTVATEAFF.

V and J are TRBV7-8 and TRBJ2-5; D remains unclear. Looked up from germline, CDR1 is SGHVS and CDR2 is FQNEAQ. V lost 5 bases to trimming and J lost 1 base, with 11 bases between them. CDR3 length: 14 amino acids. Here the CDR3 reads CASSPNRVQETQYF. CDR3 DNA sequence: TGTGCCAGCAGCCCCAACAGAGTCCAAGAGACCCAGTACTTC.

The chain has TRBV7-6 and TRBJ2-3, with 12 nucleotides matching TRBD1. Germline CDR1 reads SGHVS; CDR2 reads FNYEAQ. This CDR3 is 16 amino acids long. The V segment lost 5 bases and the J segment 2 bases; nucleotides outside the gene matches: 5. In DNA, the CDR3 is TGTGCCAGCAGCCCCGGGACAGGGGGCGTCACAGATACGCAGTATTTT. Amino acid sequence: CASSPGTGGVTDTQYF.

There are many counts of this clone. CDR3 in amino acids: CATIDLGNTDTQYF. The CDR3 DNA is TGTGCCACCATTGACCTGGGCAACACAGATACGCAGTATTTT. The chain uses TRBV19 and TRBJ2-3; no firm D call. This CDR3 is built from 14 residues. CDR1 and CDR2 (germline): LNHDA, SQIVND (reference sequence). Trimming pared 10 bases from V and 2 bases from J, leaving 16 bases between.

The chain couples TRBV2 to TRBJ2-7; 9 bases align to TRBD1. Germline V gene lookup returns CDR1 SNHLY and CDR2 FYNNEI. With 6 bases clipped from V and 0 bases from J, the junction kept 3 bases outside the gene matches. The CDR3 has 14 amino acids. The DNA for the CDR3 is TGTGCCAGCAGACCGGGACAGGGCTCCTACGAGCAGTACTTC. This encodes CASRPGQGSYEQYF.